The 19 T cell receptor beta chains in this list originate from one sample, sequenced in a study of blood T cell repertoires in COVID-19. The protocol was immunoSEQ multiplex PCR, while the TCRdb copy is restricted to in-frame clones and leaves out a portion. This sample carries 150,000 to 200,000 clones, 88% of them seen once, and the ten largest clones take about 2.1%. Sequenced sample: peripheral blood. These receptors all stem from a man aged 50-59 years who had recovered from COVID-19.

The table lists this clone with a count of one. The V call is TRBV7-9, the J call TRBJ2-2; D possibly corresponds to TRBD1 (5 bases). The CDR3 extends over 14 amino acids. With 1 base removed from V and 6 bases from J, the gap between germline ends came to 9 bases. Germline CDR1 is SEHNR and CDR2 is FQNEAQ (reference sequence). As DNA, the CDR3 is TGTGCCAGCAGCTTAGAAGGGGTCCCCGGGGAGCTGTTTTTT. Its translation is CASSLEGVPGELFF.

The chain recombines TRBV27 with TRBJ2-7; 12 nucleotides match TRBD1. Germline trimming cut 2 bases from V and 6 bases from J; bases unmatched to any gene: 8. In germline, CDR1 is MNHEY, CDR2 SMNVEV (reference sequence). The CDR3 totals 16 residues. Here the CDR3 reads CASSLRIGTGGGEQYF. CDR3 sequence (DNA): TGTGCCAGCAGTTTAAGAATCGGGACAGGGGGCGGCGAGCAGTACTTC.

J is TRBJ1-2 and V is TRBV7-9, with D maybe TRBD1 (5 bases). V lost 4 bases and J 0 bases, leaving 9 bases between the germline ends. Germline V gene data show CDR1 as SEHNR and CDR2 as FQNEAQ (reference sequence). The CDR3 covers 14 residues. Here the CDR3 reads CASSSLTANYGYTF. The CDR3 coding sequence is TGTGCCAGCAGCTCCTTGACAGCTAACTATGGCTACACCTTC. Looking up the rest from reference TRBV7-9 and TRBJ1-2 gives the full variable domain: DTGVSQNPRHKITKRGQNVTFRCDPISEHNRLYWYRQTLGQGPEFLTYFQNEAQLEKSRLLSDRFSAERPKGSFSTLEIQRTEQGDSAMYLCASSSLTANYGYTFGSGTRLTVV.

This chain links TRBV1 with TRBJ2-7; the table's D call of TRBD2 was not tested on the DNA. TRBV1 represents a pseudogene. The CDR3 has 20 residues. As DNA, the CDR3 is TGCACCAGCAGCCAAGATAACGGGTTAGCGGGGGGTCTAAATTCCTACGAGCAGTACTTC. Protein: CTSSQDNGLAGGLNSYEQYF.

This clone was detected once. V gene TRBV28 combines with J gene TRBJ1-1, with D unclear. Per the germline V gene, CDR1 is MDHEN and CDR2 is SYDVKM. Trimming stripped 7 bases from V and 8 bases from J, with 20 bases between. The CDR3 runs to 14 residues. In nucleotides, the CDR3 is TGTGCCAGCAAGGCAACGGACTTTAGTGGGGAAGCTTTCTTT. Residues: CASKATDFSGEAFF.

This chain connects TRBV6-5 to TRBJ2-7; D unclear. Trimming removed 7 bases at V and 1 base at J, with 11 bases between. This CDR3 has 13 amino acids. Germline V lookup: CDR1 MNHEY, CDR2 SVGAGI. The CDR3 loop is CASNPSPSYEQYF. CDR3 bases: TGTGCCAGCAATCCTTCCCCTTCCTACGAGCAGTACTTC.

In its sample, this clone was seen a few times. The J gene is TRBJ2-7, the V gene TRBV30, with TRBD1 identical over 7 bases. Germline V gene lookup returns CDR1 GTSNPN and CDR2 SVGIG (reference sequence). The ends lost 3 bases at V and 1 base at J; junction bases unmatched: 6. This CDR3 contains 14 residues. The CDR3 loop reads CAWRFSGGSYEQYF. CDR3 in DNA: TGTGCCTGGAGGTTCTCAGGGGGATCCTACGAGCAGTACTTC.

CDR3: CASSRQPVDRSYNEQFF. DNA for the CDR3: TGCGCCAGCAGCAGACAGCCGGTGGACCGCTCCTACAATGAGCAGTTCTTC. This chain joins TRBV5-1 and TRBJ2-1, with D tentatively TRBD1 (5 bases). CDR1 is SGHRS and CDR2 is YFSETQ in the germline V gene. The CDR3 consists of 17 residues. Trimming took off 4 bases at V and 0 bases at J, with 17 bases between the two ends.

The chain's CDR3 is CASSLGPGGDYGYTF. For the CDR3, the DNA is TGTGCCAGCAGCTTGGGACCGGGCGGGGACTATGGCTACACCTTC. J is TRBJ1-2 and V is TRBV9; possible D gene TRBD1, 5 bases. From germline, CDR1 is SGDLS and CDR2 YYNGEE. Trimming pared 4 bases from V and 3 bases from J, leaving 16 bases between. This CDR3 has 15 amino acids.

The V gene is TRBV6-6, the J gene TRBJ1-6; 8 nucleotides match TRBD1. CDR3 size: 18 residues. Looked up from germline, CDR1 is MNHNY and CDR2 is SVGAGI (reference sequence). The V and J ends lost 6 bases and 0 bases, in that order; junction bases with no gene match: 10. The CDR3 nucleotides read TGTGCCAGCAGCCGAAAGACAGGGGTCCTCTCCTATAATTCACCCCTCCACTTT. It specifies CASSRKTGVLSYNSPLHF.

This clone was recorded only once. The chain combines TRBV29-1 with TRBJ2-1; D might be TRBD2 (6 bases). Germline V lookup: CDR1 SQVTM, CDR2 ANQGSEA. There are 14 residues in the CDR3. Trimming stripped 7 bases from V and 0 bases from J, with 13 bases between. The CDR3 spells CSGWDSSSYNEQFF. The CDR3 nucleotides read TGCAGCGGGTGGGACTCGAGCTCCTACAATGAGCAGTTCTTC.

In DNA form, the CDR3 reads TGTGCCAGCAGCGAGATGACAGTGAACACCGGGGAGCTGTTTTTT. This encodes CASSEMTVNTGELFF. The chain employs TRBV14 and TRBJ2-2, with a tentative D call TRBD1 (5 bases). The V end lost 5 bases, the J end lost 1 base, and 11 bases lay between the germline ends. The CDR3 totals 15 residues. Per germline, CDR1 SGHDN and CDR2 FVKESK.

The rearrangement joins TRBV28 to TRBJ2-7, with unresolved D. Per germline, CDR1 MDHEN and CDR2 SYDVKM. The CDR3 runs 14 residues. Trimming pared 7 bases from V and 2 bases from J, leaving 15 bases between. In DNA form, the CDR3 reads TGTGCCAGCACCCGAGGCCTTCCCCCCTACGAGCAGTACTTC. Translated: CASTRGLPPYEQYF.

This chain links TRBV5-1 with TRBJ1-3; D uncertain. This CDR3 is 14 amino acids long. Trimming pared 0 bases from V and 3 bases from J, leaving 7 bases between. CDR1 SGHRS and CDR2 YFSETQ come from the germline V gene. The CDR3 coding sequence is TGCGCCAGCAGCTTGGCCCCTGTTGGAAACACCATATATTTT. This translates into CASSLAPVGNTIYF.

The chain carries TRBV5-1 and TRBJ1-2; 9 bases map to TRBD1. Trimming took 1 base from V and 1 from J; bases not matched to a gene: 5. From germline, CDR1 is SGHRS and CDR2 YFSETQ. The CDR3 length is 16 residues. The CDR3 DNA reads as TGCGCCAGCAGCTTGCCGGACAGGGGACGTAACTATGGCTACACCTTC. Translating it yields CASSLPDRGRNYGYTF.

This chain joins TRBV7-2 and TRBJ1-6, with 9 bases aligning to TRBD1. Per germline, CDR1 SGHTA and CDR2 FQGNSA. The length of the CDR3 is 17 residues. V was clipped by 3 bases and J by 2 bases; unmatched bases: 5. The CDR3 nucleotides are TGTGCCAGCAGCTTCGGTCGGACAGGGGCCTATAATTCACCCCTCCACTTT. Residues: CASSFGRTGAYNSPLHF.

The chain has TRBV4-3 and TRBJ1-3; unclear D gene. The V gene lost 1 base and the J gene lost 0 bases, with 10 bases spanning the gap. Germline V CDR1 and CDR2: LGHNA, YSLEER. The CDR3 consists of 16 residues. The CDR3 loop reads CASSQAGSSSGNTIYF. The CDR3 bases are TGCGCCAGCAGCCAAGCCGGGTCCAGCTCTGGAAACACCATATATTTT.

The rearrangement links TRBV6-5 to TRBJ1-2, with D possibly being TRBD1 (6 bases). This CDR3 is built from 15 residues. Germline assignment: CDR1 MNHEY and CDR2 SVGAGI. V was pared by 6 bases and J by 7 bases, with 21 bases between. The chain's CDR3 is CASRRTRGEVIGYTF. As DNA, the CDR3 is TGTGCCAGCAGGCGAACCAGGGGAGAGGTAATTGGCTACACCTTC.

The CDR3 DNA sequence: TGTGCCATCAGCCCCTCGGGCTCTGGGGCCAACGTCCTGACTTTC. This sequence encodes CAISPSGSGANVLTF. V is TRBV10-3 and J is TRBJ2-6, with D unresolved. The germline V and J ends were trimmed by 6 bases and 0 bases, with 9 bases remaining between them. The CDR3 has 15 residues. The germline gives CDR1 ENHRY, CDR2 SYGVKD.